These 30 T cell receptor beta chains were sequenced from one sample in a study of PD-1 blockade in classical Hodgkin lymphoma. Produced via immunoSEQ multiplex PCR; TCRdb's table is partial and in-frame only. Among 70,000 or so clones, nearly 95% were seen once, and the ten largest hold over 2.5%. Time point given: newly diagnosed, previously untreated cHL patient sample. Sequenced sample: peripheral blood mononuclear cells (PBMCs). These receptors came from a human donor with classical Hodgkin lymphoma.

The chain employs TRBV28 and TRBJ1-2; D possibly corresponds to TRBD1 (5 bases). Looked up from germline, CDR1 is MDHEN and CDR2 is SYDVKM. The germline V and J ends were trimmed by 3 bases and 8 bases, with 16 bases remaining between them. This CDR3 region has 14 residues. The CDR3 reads CASSFLQGAGGYTF. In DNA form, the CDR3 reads TGTGCCAGCAGTTTCCTCCAGGGCGCGGGCGGCTACACCTTC.

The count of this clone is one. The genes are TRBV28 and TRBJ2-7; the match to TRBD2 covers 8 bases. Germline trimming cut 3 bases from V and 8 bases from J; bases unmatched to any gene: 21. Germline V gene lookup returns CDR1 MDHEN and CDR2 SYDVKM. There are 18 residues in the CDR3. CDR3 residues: CASSFVLAGGSLQAKQYF. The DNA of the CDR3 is TGTGCCAGCAGTTTTGTGCTAGCGGGTGGGTCACTTCAAGCCAAGCAGTACTTC.

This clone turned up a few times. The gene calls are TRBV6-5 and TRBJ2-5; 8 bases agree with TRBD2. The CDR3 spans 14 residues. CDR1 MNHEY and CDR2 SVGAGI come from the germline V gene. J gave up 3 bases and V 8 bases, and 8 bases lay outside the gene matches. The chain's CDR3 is CASAKTLAEETQYF. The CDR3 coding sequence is TGTGCCAGCGCGAAAACACTAGCGGAAGAGACCCAGTACTTC.

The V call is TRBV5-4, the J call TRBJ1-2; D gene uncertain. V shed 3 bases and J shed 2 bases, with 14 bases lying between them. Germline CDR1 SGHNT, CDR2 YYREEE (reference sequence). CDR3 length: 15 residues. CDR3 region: CASSSSSGANYGYTF. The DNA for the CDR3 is TGTGCCAGCAGCTCATCCTCGGGAGCCAACTATGGCTACACCTTC.

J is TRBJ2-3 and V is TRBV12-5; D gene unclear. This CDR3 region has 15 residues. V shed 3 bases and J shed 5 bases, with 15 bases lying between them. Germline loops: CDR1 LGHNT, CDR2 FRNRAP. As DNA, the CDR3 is TGTGCTAGTGGTTTCCGGTCGACCGGGCAAGATACGCAGTATTTT. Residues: CASGFRSTGQDTQYF.

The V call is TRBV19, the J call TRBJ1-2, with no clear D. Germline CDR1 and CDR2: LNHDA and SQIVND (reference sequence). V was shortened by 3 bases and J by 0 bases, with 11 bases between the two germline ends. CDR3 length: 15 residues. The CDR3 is CASSMLKGSNYGYTF. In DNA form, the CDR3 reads TGTGCCAGTAGTATGCTGAAGGGCTCTAACTATGGCTACACCTTC.

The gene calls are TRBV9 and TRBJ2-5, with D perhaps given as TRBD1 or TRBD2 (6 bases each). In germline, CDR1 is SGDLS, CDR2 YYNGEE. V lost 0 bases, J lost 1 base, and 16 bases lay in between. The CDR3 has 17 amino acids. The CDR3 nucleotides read TGTGCCAGCAGCGTAGGAGGAGGGGGTGGCTTCCAAGAGACCCAGTACTTC. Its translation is CASSVGGGGGFQETQYF.

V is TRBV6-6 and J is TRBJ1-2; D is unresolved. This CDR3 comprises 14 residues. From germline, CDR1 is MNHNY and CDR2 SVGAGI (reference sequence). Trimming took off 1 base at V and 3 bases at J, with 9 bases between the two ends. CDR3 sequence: CASSYWAEDYGYTF. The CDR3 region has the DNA TGTGCCAGCAGTTACTGGGCGGAAGACTATGGCTACACCTTC.

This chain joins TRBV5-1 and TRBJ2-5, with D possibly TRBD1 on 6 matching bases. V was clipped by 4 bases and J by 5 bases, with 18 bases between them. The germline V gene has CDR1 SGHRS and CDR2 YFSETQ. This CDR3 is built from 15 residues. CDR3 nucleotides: TGCGCCAGCAGCGACAGTACAGGGAACGGGGAGACCCAGTACTTC. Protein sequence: CASSDSTGNGETQYF.

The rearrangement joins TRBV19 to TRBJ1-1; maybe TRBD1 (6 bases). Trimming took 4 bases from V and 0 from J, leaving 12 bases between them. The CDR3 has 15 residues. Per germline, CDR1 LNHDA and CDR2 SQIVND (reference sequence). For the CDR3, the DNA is TGTGCCAGTAGTACTCGGGAGGGGGTGAACACTGAAGCTTTCTTT. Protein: CASSTREGVNTEAFF.

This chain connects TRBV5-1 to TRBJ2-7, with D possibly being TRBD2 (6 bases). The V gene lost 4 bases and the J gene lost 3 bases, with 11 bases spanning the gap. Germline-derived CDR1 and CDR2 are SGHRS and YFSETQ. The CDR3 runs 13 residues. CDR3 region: CASSQASVYEQYF. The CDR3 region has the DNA TGCGCCAGCAGCCAAGCTAGCGTCTACGAGCAGTACTTC.

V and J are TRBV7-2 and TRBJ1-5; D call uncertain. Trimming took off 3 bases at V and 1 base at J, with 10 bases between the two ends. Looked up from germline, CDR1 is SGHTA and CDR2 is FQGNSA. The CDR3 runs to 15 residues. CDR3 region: CASSFAGGSNQPQHF. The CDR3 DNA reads TGTGCCAGCAGCTTCGCAGGAGGAAGCAATCAGCCCCAGCATTTT.

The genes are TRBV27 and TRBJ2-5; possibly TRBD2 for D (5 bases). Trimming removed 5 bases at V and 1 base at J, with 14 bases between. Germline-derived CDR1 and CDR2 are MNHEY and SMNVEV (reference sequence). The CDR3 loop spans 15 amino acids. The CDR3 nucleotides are TGTGCCAGCAGTCACCCGGCTGCGGGCCAAGAGACCCAGTACTTC. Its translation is CASSHPAAGQETQYF.

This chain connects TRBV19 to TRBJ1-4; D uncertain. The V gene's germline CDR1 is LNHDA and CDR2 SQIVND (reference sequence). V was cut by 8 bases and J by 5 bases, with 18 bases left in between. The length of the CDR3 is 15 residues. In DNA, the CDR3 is TGTGCCAGTGACTCCGGACGGACCTCAAATGAAAAACTGTTTTTT. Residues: CASDSGRTSNEKLFF.

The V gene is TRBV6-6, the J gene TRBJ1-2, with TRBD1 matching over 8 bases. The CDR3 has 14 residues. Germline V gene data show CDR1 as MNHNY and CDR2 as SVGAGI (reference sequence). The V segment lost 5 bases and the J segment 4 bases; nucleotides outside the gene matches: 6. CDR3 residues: CASSPGQGGYGYTF. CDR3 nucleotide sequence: TGTGCCAGCAGTCCCGGACAGGGCGGCTATGGCTACACCTTC.

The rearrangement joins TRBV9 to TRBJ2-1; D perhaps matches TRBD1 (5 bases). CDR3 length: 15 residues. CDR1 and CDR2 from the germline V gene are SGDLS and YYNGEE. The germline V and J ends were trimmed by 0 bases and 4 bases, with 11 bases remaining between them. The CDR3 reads CASSVVAGKYNEQFF. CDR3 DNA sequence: TGTGCCAGCAGCGTAGTGGCAGGGAAATACAATGAGCAGTTCTTC.

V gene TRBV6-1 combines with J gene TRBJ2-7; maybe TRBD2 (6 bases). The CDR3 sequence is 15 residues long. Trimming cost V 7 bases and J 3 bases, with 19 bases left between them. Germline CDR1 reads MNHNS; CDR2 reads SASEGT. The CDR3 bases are TGTGCCAGCACGAGGCACCTTCAGGAGGGCTACGAGCAGTACTTC. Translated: CASTRHLQEGYEQYF.

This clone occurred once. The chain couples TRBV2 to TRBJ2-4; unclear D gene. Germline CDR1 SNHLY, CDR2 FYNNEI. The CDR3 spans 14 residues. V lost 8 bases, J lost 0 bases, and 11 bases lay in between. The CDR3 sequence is CASGAVLAKNIQYF. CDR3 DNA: TGTGCCAGCGGCGCAGTGTTAGCCAAAAACATTCAGTACTTC.

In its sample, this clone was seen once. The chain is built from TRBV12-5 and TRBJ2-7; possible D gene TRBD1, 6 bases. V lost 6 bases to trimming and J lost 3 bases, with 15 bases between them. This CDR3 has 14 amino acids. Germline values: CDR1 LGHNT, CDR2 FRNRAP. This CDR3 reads CASGRRDTDYEQYF. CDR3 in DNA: TGTGCTAGTGGCCGCCGGGACACGGACTACGAGCAGTACTTC.

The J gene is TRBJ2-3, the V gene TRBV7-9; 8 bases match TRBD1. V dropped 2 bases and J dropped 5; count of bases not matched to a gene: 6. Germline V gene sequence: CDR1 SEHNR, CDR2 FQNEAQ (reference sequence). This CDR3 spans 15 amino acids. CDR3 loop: CASSLWQGAKDTQYF. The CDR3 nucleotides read TGTGCCAGCAGCTTATGGCAGGGGGCGAAAGATACGCAGTATTTT.

The CDR3 bases are TGTGCCAGCAGACTGGGACAGGGGGCTAGCTATGGCTACACCTTC. It specifies CASRLGQGASYGYTF. The chain recombines TRBV6-5 with TRBJ1-2; 12 positions agree with TRBD1. The CDR3 has 15 residues. Germline assignment: CDR1 MNHEY and CDR2 SVGAGI. The J segment lost 4 bases and the V segment lost 6 bases, leaving 6 bases of the junction unmatched.

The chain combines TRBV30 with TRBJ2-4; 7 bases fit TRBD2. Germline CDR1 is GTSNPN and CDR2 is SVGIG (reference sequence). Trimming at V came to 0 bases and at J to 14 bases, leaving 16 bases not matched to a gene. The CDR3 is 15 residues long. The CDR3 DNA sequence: TGTGCCTGGAGTGTATACCACGGGGGGTTTTTAAAGAAGTACTTC. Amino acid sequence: CAWSVYHGGFLKKYF.

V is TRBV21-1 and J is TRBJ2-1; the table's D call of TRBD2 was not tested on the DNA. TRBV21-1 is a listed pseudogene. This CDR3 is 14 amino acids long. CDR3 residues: CASSLGEGYNEQFF. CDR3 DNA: TGTGCCAGCAGCTTAGGCGAGGGCTACAATGAGCAGTTCTTC.

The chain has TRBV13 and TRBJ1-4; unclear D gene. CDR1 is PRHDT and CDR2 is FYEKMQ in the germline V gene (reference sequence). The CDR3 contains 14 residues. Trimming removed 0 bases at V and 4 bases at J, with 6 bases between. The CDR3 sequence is CASSLGQNNEKLFF. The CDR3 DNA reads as TGTGCCAGCAGCTTAGGACAGAATAATGAAAAACTGTTTTTT.

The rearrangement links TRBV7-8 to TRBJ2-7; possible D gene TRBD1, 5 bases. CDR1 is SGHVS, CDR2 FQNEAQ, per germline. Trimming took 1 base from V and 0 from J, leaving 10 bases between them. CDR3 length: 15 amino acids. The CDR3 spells CASSLVQADSYEQYF. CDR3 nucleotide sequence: TGTGCCAGCAGCTTAGTACAGGCCGACTCCTACGAGCAGTACTTC.

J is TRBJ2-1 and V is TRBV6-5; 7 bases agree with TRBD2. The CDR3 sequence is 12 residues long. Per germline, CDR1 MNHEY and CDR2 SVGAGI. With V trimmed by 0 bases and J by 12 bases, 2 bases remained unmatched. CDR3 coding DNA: TGTGCCAGCAGTTACTCGGGCGGGAGGCAGTTCTTC. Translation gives CASSYSGGRQFF.

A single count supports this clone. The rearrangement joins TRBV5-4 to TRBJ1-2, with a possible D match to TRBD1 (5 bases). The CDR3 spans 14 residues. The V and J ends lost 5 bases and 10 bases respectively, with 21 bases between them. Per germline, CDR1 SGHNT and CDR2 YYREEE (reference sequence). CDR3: CASSWDRGGNAYTF. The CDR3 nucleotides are TGTGCCAGCAGTTGGGACCGCGGTGGGAATGCCTACACCTTC. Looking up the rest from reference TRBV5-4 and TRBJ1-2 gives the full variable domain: ETGVTQSPTHLIKTRGQQVTLRCSSQSGHNTVSWYQQALGQGPQFIFQYYREEENGRGNFPPRFSGLQFPNYSSELNVNALELDDSALYLCASSWDRGGNAYTFGSGTRLTVV.

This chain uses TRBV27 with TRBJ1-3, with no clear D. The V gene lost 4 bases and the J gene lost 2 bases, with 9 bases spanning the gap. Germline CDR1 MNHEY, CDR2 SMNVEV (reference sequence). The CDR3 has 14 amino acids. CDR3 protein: CASSSGRPGNTIYF. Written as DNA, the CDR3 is TGTGCCAGCAGTTCCGGGAGACCTGGAAACACCATATATTTT.

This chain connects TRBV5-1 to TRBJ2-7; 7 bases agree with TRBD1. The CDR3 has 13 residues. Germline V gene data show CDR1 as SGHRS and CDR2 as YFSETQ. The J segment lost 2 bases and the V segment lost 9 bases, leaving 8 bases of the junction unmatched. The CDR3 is CATSRDSPYEQYF. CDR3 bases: TGCGCCACTTCCCGGGACAGTCCCTACGAGCAGTACTTC. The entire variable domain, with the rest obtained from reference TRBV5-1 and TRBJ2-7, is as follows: KAGVTQTPRYLIKTRGQQVTLSCSPISGHRSVSWYQQTPGQGLQFLFEYFSETQRNKGNFPGRFSGRQFSNSRSEMNVSTLELGDSALYLCATSRDSPYEQYFGPGTRLTVT.

The CDR3 DNA is TGTGCCAGCAGTCGAGGACATAGCTCTGGAAACACCATATATTTT. It is translated as CASSRGHSSGNTIYF. The J gene is TRBJ1-3, the V gene TRBV6-5; D is possibly TRBD1 (5 bases). Germline values: CDR1 MNHEY, CDR2 SVGAGI. This CDR3 is 15 amino acids long. V gave up 5 bases and J gave up 0 bases, with 11 bases separating them.